The 32 T cell receptor beta chains below were found in one sample sequenced in a study of T-cell reconstitution after alpha-beta-depleted transplantation in children. Using unique molecular identifiers, the investigators prepared the TCRbeta library. TCRdb processed the PCR reads anew with MiXCR; each CDR3 protein has one entry. The sample has 580,000 or so distinct CDR3 sequences, 23% seen once. Here the sequenced sample was PBMCs, mostly from graft donor cells, taken 360 days after TCRalphabeta/CD19-depleted stem cell transplant. The receptors were sampled from a boy younger than two who had a stem cell transplant for acute myeloid leukemia, so the T cells may come from the graft donor.

This clonotype was seen ten or more times. Here the CDR3 reads CSVEGGGYGYTF. The CDR3 DNA reads TGCAGCGTTGAGGGCGGGGGCTATGGCTACACCTTC. The V and J genes are TRBV29-1 and TRBJ1-2, with a tentative D call TRBD1 (5 bases). The germline V gene has CDR1 SQVTM and CDR2 ANQGSEA. This CDR3 contains 12 residues. Trimming took 3 bases from V and 4 from J, leaving 9 bases between them.

This clonotype occurred many times. The V call is TRBV7-2, the J call TRBJ1-1, with no clear D. CDR1 and CDR2 (germline): SGHTA, FQGNSA. Trimming left V 4 bases short and J 3 bases short, with 9 bases between. The CDR3 sequence is 13 residues long. CDR3 DNA sequence: TGTGCCAGCAGCTATTATCGGGACACTGAAGCTTTCTTT. Its protein product is CASSYYRDTEAFF.

The V call is TRBV20-1, the J call TRBJ2-2, with D uncertain. The V end lost 6 bases, the J end lost 0 bases, and 14 bases lay between the germline ends. The CDR3 contains 15 residues. Germline CDR1 is DFQATT and CDR2 is SNEGSKA (reference sequence). This CDR3 reads CSAPTRQANTGELFF. CDR3 nucleotide sequence: TGCAGTGCACCGACCCGTCAGGCGAACACCGGGGAGCTGTTTTTT.

This clonotype occurred many times. The chain uses TRBV20-1 and TRBJ1-1, with D possibly TRBD1 on 5 matching bases. Deletions cut 1 base from V and 4 bases from J, with 19 bases between. The CDR3 contains 16 residues. Germline lookup yields CDR1 DFQATT and CDR2 SNEGSKA (reference sequence). The CDR3 loop reads CSARALTPGAGTEAFF. CDR3 nucleotide sequence: TGCAGTGCTAGAGCTCTCACCCCCGGGGCGGGCACTGAAGCTTTCTTT.

The chain links TRBV6-1 to TRBJ2-6; D call uncertain. The CDR3 is 17 amino acids. Germline lookup yields CDR1 MNHNS and CDR2 SASEGT. Trimming removed 7 bases from V and 3 bases from J, with 19 bases in between. This chain's CDR3 is CASTLLRNLYGANVLTF. The CDR3 nucleotides are TGTGCCAGCACCCTACTGCGGAATCTGTATGGGGCCAACGTCCTGACTTTC.

This clonotype has only a few counts. This chain links TRBV11-2 with TRBJ2-6; no reliable D call. Germline V lookup: CDR1 SGHAT, CDR2 FQNNGV. CDR3 length: 19 residues. Trimming stripped 5 bases from V and 5 bases from J, with 25 bases between. CDR3 bases: TGTGCCAGCAGCCCCAAAGATAGGTGGTCCTCCCTCTGGGCCAACGTCCTGACTTTC. Protein product: CASSPKDRWSSLWANVLTF.

This clonotype was seen only a few times. The chain joins TRBV4-2 to TRBJ2-3; 7 bases line up with TRBD2. CDR3 size: 15 residues. Trimming removed 2 bases from V and 5 bases from J; junction bases left unmatched: 7. The germline V gene has CDR1 LGHNA and CDR2 YNFKEQ. The chain's CDR3 is CASSQSPTSVDTQYF. As DNA, the CDR3 is TGTGCCAGCAGCCAATCACCTACTAGCGTAGATACGCAGTATTTT.

V is TRBV4-3 and J is TRBJ2-6; tentative D call: TRBD1 (6 bases). The CDR3 consists of 17 residues. V was pared by 1 base and J by 2 bases, with 12 bases between. CDR1 is LGHNA, CDR2 YSLEER, per germline. The CDR3 DNA follows: TGCGCCAGCAGCCAAGCACAGGGCCAGGCTGGGGCCAACGTCCTGACTTTC. It specifies CASSQAQGQAGANVLTF.

The chain carries TRBV4-3 and TRBJ2-1; D perhaps matches TRBD2 (5 bases). The CDR3 runs to 16 residues. The V end was cut by 0 bases, the J end by 2 bases, with 11 bases between. Germline V gene sequence: CDR1 LGHNA, CDR2 YSLEER. The CDR3 sequence is CASSQDPGKTYNEQFF. Written as DNA, the CDR3 is TGCGCCAGCAGCCAAGATCCCGGGAAAACCTACAATGAGCAGTTCTTC.

This clonotype was seen a single time. The chain is built from TRBV3-1 and TRBJ2-5, with 7 bases aligning to TRBD1. The J segment lost 2 bases and the V segment lost 1 base, leaving 4 bases of the junction unmatched. Germline CDR1 reads LGHDT; CDR2 reads YNNKEL (reference sequence). The CDR3 spans 15 residues. Here the CDR3 reads CASSQGLGQQETQYF. The CDR3 DNA reads as TGTGCCAGCAGCCAAGGGTTGGGACAGCAAGAGACCCAGTACTTC.

This clonotype was recorded a few times. V and J are TRBV5-1 and TRBJ2-2; no reliable D call. The ends were cut back, 2 bases at V and 7 bases at J, with 12 bases in the middle. The CDR3 covers 14 residues. CDR1 SGHRS and CDR2 YFSETQ come from the germline V gene. In DNA, the CDR3 is TGCGCCAGCAGCTTCGGCACAATGGGCGGGGAGCTGTTTTTT. Its translation: CASSFGTMGGELFF.

J is TRBJ2-7 and V is TRBV12-3 or TRBV12-4; D might be TRBD1 (5 bases). There are 13 residues in the CDR3. Between the trimmed V and J ends, which lost 3 bases and 6 bases, there was a span of 12 bases. CDR3 bases: TGTGCCAGCAGTTTGAATCAAGGGGTCGAGCAGTACTTC. It is translated as CASSLNQGVEQYF.

The genes are TRBV28 and TRBJ1-3; D unresolved. Germline CDR1 MDHEN, CDR2 SYDVKM. V was cut by 6 bases and J by 0 bases, with 12 bases left in between. This CDR3 has 15 residues. CDR3 amino acids: CASRRPVSSGNTIYF. The CDR3 coding sequence is TGTGCCAGCAGAAGACCGGTCTCCTCTGGAAACACCATATATTTT.

V usage is TRBV12-3 or TRBV12-4 and J usage is TRBJ2-5; 7 bases match TRBD1. J gave up 1 base and V 7 bases, and 6 bases lay outside the gene matches. The CDR3 totals 14 residues. The CDR3 loop is CASKRDSSQETQYF. The CDR3 nucleotides read TGTGCCAGCAAAAGGGACAGCTCCCAAGAGACCCAGTACTTC.

The chain carries TRBV3-1 and TRBJ1-4; D unresolved. This CDR3 is built from 13 residues. Germline V gene sequence: CDR1 LGHDT, CDR2 YNNKEL (reference sequence). V lost 0 bases and J 8 bases, leaving 7 bases between the germline ends. CDR3 DNA sequence: TGTGCCAGCAGCCAAGAGAAGGGAGAAAAACTGTTTTTT. It translates to CASSQEKGEKLFF.

The chain links TRBV6-2 or TRBV6-3 to TRBJ2-2; D uncertain. CDR1 and CDR2 (germline): MNHEY, SVGEGT. Trimming stripped 6 bases from V and 1 base from J, with 12 bases between. The CDR3 length is 15 residues. This CDR3 reads CASSFSDGNTGELFF. The CDR3 DNA reads as TGTGCCAGCAGCTTCTCGGACGGGAACACCGGGGAGCTGTTTTTT.

The CDR3 DNA reads TGCAGTGCTAGACGCGGGGGGGCATCGGGGACCGGGGAGCTGTTTTTT. Translated, it gives CSARRGGASGTGELFF. The chain has TRBV20-1 and TRBJ2-2; TRBD2 matches 9 bases. Trimming took 2 bases from V and 5 from J; bases not matched to a gene: 9. Germline V lookup: CDR1 DFQATT, CDR2 SNEGSKA (reference sequence). CDR3 size: 16 residues.

The chain couples TRBV7-2 to TRBJ2-4; TRBD2 agrees at 12 bases. The germline V gene has CDR1 SGHTA and CDR2 FQGNSA. V lost 5 bases and J lost 5; bases outside the gene matches: 7. The CDR3 totals 16 residues. CDR3 nucleotides: TGTGCCAGCAGCCTAGGACTAGCGGGGAAGGAAAACATTCAGTACTTC. Amino acid sequence: CASSLGLAGKENIQYF.

Written as DNA, the CDR3 is TGTGCCAGCACCTTGACCGCTACTACCTACAATGAGCAGTTCTTC. The encoded protein is CASTLTATTYNEQFF. J is TRBJ2-1 and V is TRBV6-2 or TRBV6-3; D remains unclear. V was trimmed by 7 bases and J by 2 bases, leaving 15 bases between them. This CDR3 is built from 15 residues. The germline V gene has CDR1 MNHEY and CDR2 SVGEGT.

This clonotype appeared many times. The chain uses TRBV20-1 and TRBJ2-1; 9 bases line up with TRBD1. V lost 2 bases, J lost 12 bases, and 2 bases stayed unmatched. There are 11 residues in the CDR3. CDR1 is DFQATT and CDR2 is SNEGSKA in the germline V gene (reference sequence). The CDR3 protein is CSARTGGMQFF. The CDR3 nucleotides read TGCAGTGCTAGAACAGGGGGCATGCAGTTCTTC.

The chain is built from TRBV6-5 and TRBJ2-1; TRBD2 matches at 14 bases. Losses at the gene ends were 1 base for V and 8 bases for J; bases not matched to a gene: 4. The CDR3 is 16 amino acids. Germline V gives CDR1 MNHEY, CDR2 SVGAGI. Here the CDR3 DNA reads TGTGCCAGCAGTTACTTGACTAGCGGGGGGGCGGATGAGCAGTTCTTC. It translates to CASSYLTSGGADEQFF.

V usage is TRBV12-3 or TRBV12-4 and J usage is TRBJ1-2; 10 bases are a match to TRBD1. The length of the CDR3 is 16 residues. Germline trimming cut 5 bases from V and 8 bases from J; bases unmatched to any gene: 14. DNA for the CDR3: TGTGCCAGCAGTCCGACAGGGGGCGCTTCGGGTTCGGGCTACACCTTC. Translation gives CASSPTGGASGSGYTF.

This clonotype was detected only a few times. V and J are TRBV4-3 and TRBJ2-2; 7 nucleotides agree with TRBD2. The CDR3 loop spans 16 amino acids. Germline V gene sequence: CDR1 LGHNA, CDR2 YSLEER. V was pared by 4 bases and J by 5 bases, with 10 bases of the junction left unmatched. CDR3 amino acids: CASSLAAGVSTGELFF. For the CDR3, the DNA is TGCGCCAGCAGCCTCGCGGCGGGGGTTTCTACCGGGGAGCTGTTTTTT.

This clonotype has at least ten counts. The chain links TRBV15 to TRBJ2-4; tentative D call: TRBD2 (6 bases). The CDR3 spans 15 residues. The V gene's germline CDR1 is LNHNV and CDR2 YYDKDF (reference sequence). Trimming took off 0 bases at V and 4 bases at J, with 10 bases between the two ends. DNA for the CDR3: TGTGCCACCAGCAGAGAGAGGGCGGGGAAAAACATTCAGTACTTC. This translates into CATSRERAGKNIQYF.

Ten or more counts support this clonotype. This chain uses TRBV6-2 or TRBV6-3 with TRBJ2-5; the D is unclear. V gave up 4 bases and J gave up 6 bases, with 6 bases separating them. The CDR3 runs to 11 residues. In germline, CDR1 is MNHEY, CDR2 SVGEGT. CDR3 nucleotide sequence: TGTGCCAGCAGTTTCTGGAAGACCCAGTACTTC. Its translation is CASSFWKTQYF.

This clonotype was counted ten times or more. V usage is TRBV5-1 and J usage is TRBJ1-2; 9 positions match TRBD1. Germline assignment: CDR1 SGHRS and CDR2 YFSETQ. This CDR3 region has 20 residues. The J segment lost 2 bases and the V segment lost 0 bases, leaving 17 bases of the junction unmatched. The CDR3 loop reads CASSLASVATGGKENYGYTF. The CDR3 nucleotides are TGCGCCAGCAGCTTGGCCTCGGTTGCGACAGGGGGTAAGGAAAACTATGGCTACACCTTC.

This clonotype was counted only a few times. V is TRBV6-1 and J is TRBJ2-7, with TRBD1 matching 8 bases. The CDR3 loop spans 12 amino acids. V lost 5 bases to trimming and J lost 11 bases; unmatched junction nucleotides: 8. Germline values: CDR1 MNHNS, CDR2 SASEGT. In DNA, the CDR3 is TGTGCCAGCAGTTTGGACAGGGTCAAGGAGTACTTC. Protein sequence: CASSLDRVKEYF.

The chain couples TRBV5-1 to TRBJ2-5; D gene ambiguous. The germline V gene encodes CDR1 SGHRS and CDR2 YFSETQ. The CDR3 is 13 amino acids. The germline V and J ends were trimmed by 4 bases and 5 bases, with 12 bases remaining between them. In nucleotides, the CDR3 is TGCGCCAGCAGCCTTTCGAGCGACGAGACCCAGTACTTC. The encoded protein is CASSLSSDETQYF.

This clonotype was picked up many times. This chain links TRBV20-1 with TRBJ2-7, with D perhaps TRBD1 or TRBD2 (6 bases each). The germline V gene has CDR1 DFQATT and CDR2 SNEGSKA (reference sequence). This CDR3 spans 15 amino acids. V was trimmed by 0 bases and J by 2 bases, leaving 14 bases between them. The CDR3 sequence is CSARDFGGSPYEQYF. CDR3 coding DNA: TGCAGTGCTAGAGATTTCGGGGGCAGCCCCTACGAGCAGTACTTC.

This clonotype was recorded a few times. The chain employs TRBV14 and TRBJ2-3; D gene uncertain. Germline V gene data show CDR1 as SGHDN and CDR2 as FVKESK. Trimming removed 2 bases from V and 0 bases from J, with 12 bases in between. There are 16 residues in the CDR3. The CDR3 is CASSQLLDSSTDTQYF. The CDR3 region has the DNA TGTGCCAGCAGCCAACTTCTAGACTCTAGCACAGATACGCAGTATTTT. Together with reference TRBV14 and TRBJ2-3, the CDR3 gives the full variable domain: EAGVTQFPSHSVIEKGQTVTLRCDPISGHDNLYWYRRVMGKEIKFLLHFVKESKQDESGMPNNRFLAERTGGTYSTLKVQPAELEDSGVYFCASSQLLDSSTDTQYFGPGTRLTVL.

This sequence joins TRBV2 and TRBJ2-1, with D possibly matching TRBD2 (6 bases). The V end lost 3 bases, the J end lost 4 bases, and 7 bases lay between the germline ends. Germline CDR1 is SNHLY and CDR2 is FYNNEI. This CDR3 is 13 amino acids long. The CDR3 loop is CASSESGYNEQFF. CDR3 nucleotides: TGTGCCAGCAGTGAGAGCGGGTACAATGAGCAGTTCTTC.

This chain connects TRBV10-3 to TRBJ2-7; the D is unclear. Germline V CDR1 and CDR2: ENHRY, SYGVKD. The CDR3 loop spans 14 amino acids. Trimming cost V 3 bases and J 0 bases, with 9 bases left between them. CDR3 bases: TGTGCCATCAGTGACCCTAGAAGCTCCTACGAGCAGTACGTC. Its protein product is CAISDPRSSYEQYV.